Following are 5 T cell receptor beta chains from one sample sequenced in a study of cytomegalovirus exposure and HLA in healthy donors. The PCR used 60 Vbeta and 13 Jbeta primers. Repertoires were generated with immunoSEQ multiplex PCR, while TCRdb's copy carries only in-frame clones and drops some. The sample carries around 200,000 clones, approximately 84% recorded once. Sequenced: PBMCs. These receptors all stem from a man in his fifties or sixties in good health and CMV-seronegative.

The gene calls are TRBV2 and TRBJ2-1, with TRBD2 identical over 7 bases. J lost 6 bases, V lost 7 bases, and 9 bases had no gene match. Germline loops: CDR1 SNHLY, CDR2 FYNNEI. The CDR3 runs to 14 residues. CDR3 in amino acids: CASIRTSEVNEQFF. The CDR3 nucleotides read TGTGCCAGCATCCGGACTAGTGAGGTCAATGAGCAGTTCTTC.

The chain employs TRBV5-1 and TRBJ2-7; TRBD1 might be the D (5 bases). Germline V gene data show CDR1 as SGHRS and CDR2 as YFSETQ. CDR3 size: 14 residues. The V and J ends lost 0 bases and 3 bases respectively, with 10 bases between them. DNA of the CDR3: TGCGCCAGCAGCTTGGGACAGTCTTACTACGAGCAGTACTTC. Residues: CASSLGQSYYEQYF.

A few counts support this clone. The chain combines TRBV9 with TRBJ2-3; the match to TRBD2 covers 9 bases. The junction had 9 bases not matched to a gene; V was cut back by 3 bases and J by 4 bases. Germline V gene sequence: CDR1 SGDLS, CDR2 YYNGEE. This CDR3 has 16 amino acids. The CDR3: CASSARAAGGPDTQYF. The CDR3 bases are TGTGCCAGCAGCGCGCGGGCAGCGGGGGGCCCAGATACGCAGTATTTT. Full variable domain (missing parts from reference TRBV9 and TRBJ2-3): DSGVTQTPKHLITATGQRVTLRCSPRSGDLSVYWYQQSLDQGLQFLIQYYNGEERAKGNILERFSAQQFPDLHSELNLSSLELGDSALYFCASSARAAGGPDTQYFGPGTRLTVL.

This clone was picked up a small number of times. This chain links TRBV19 with TRBJ1-3, with D unresolved. Trimming pared 6 bases from V and 3 bases from J, leaving 9 bases between. The CDR3 contains 13 residues. Germline V gene lookup returns CDR1 LNHDA and CDR2 SQIVND (reference sequence). This chain's CDR3 is CASSGVFGNTIYF. Here the CDR3 DNA reads TGTGCCAGTAGCGGGGTATTTGGAAACACCATATATTTT.

The chain joins TRBV7-9 to TRBJ1-6; unclear D gene. The CDR3 loop spans 14 amino acids. V lost 3 bases and J lost 6, with 9 bases in between. Germline lookup yields CDR1 SEHNR and CDR2 FQNEAQ (reference sequence). The CDR3 nucleotides are TGTGCCAGCAGCTTTGAGCTGGTTAATTCACCCCTCCACTTT. Its translation: CASSFELVNSPLHF.